A selection of T cell receptor beta chains follows, all from one sample in a study of siplizumab effects on memory and regulatory T cells. This table comes from immunoSEQ multiplex PCR, and its TCRdb copy is limited to in-frame clones, with some not included. The sample contains about 100,000 clones, about 91% of which appear only once. The sequencing sample was made of Tregs sorted from blood. The receptors here all came from a human donor in good health. Each CDR3 is given with its conserved first and last residue. D genes are given only for firm matches. Expanded clones are given a class, and other clones once, few, many or no size at all.

clone size	V gene	J gene	D gene	CDR3 length	CDR3 DNA	CDR3 protein
NA	TRBV10-3	TRBJ1-2	NA	11	TGTGCCACCCGGGAAGGATATGGCTACACCTTC	CATREGYGYTF
NA	TRBV4-1	TRBJ1-6	NA	15	TGCGCCAGCAGCCGTGGGCCTGCATACAATTCACCCCTCCACTTT	CASSRGPAYNSPLHF
once	TRBV15	TRBJ2-3	TRBD2	15	TGTGCCACCAGCAAGATAGCGGGCCGCACAGATACGCAGTATTTT	CATSKIAGRTDTQYF
NA	TRBV6-1	TRBJ2-7	NA	15	TGTGCCAGCAGTCCGATGGGGGGAGTGGCAGGGGAGCAGTACTTC	CASSPMGGVAGEQYF
NA	TRBV5-5	TRBJ2-3	NA	15	TGTGCCAGCAGCTTTTTGGCAGACGGCACAGATACGCAGTATTTT	CASSFLADGTDTQYF
NA	TRBV7-8	TRBJ2-7	NA	15	TGTGCCAGCAGCTTAGGTCCTACGAGGAGCTACGAGCAGTACTTC	CASSLGPTRSYEQYF
NA	TRBV21-1	TRBJ2-7	NA	11	TGTGCCATTTCAATCCCCCGCGAGCAGTACTTC	CAISIPREQYF
NA	TRBV28	TRBJ2-1	NA	13	TGTGCCAGCACCCCCGGTGGGGGCAATGAGCAGTTCTTC	CASTPGGGNEQFF
NA	TRBV29-1	TRBJ2-3	TRBD1	13	TGCAGCGTTGCGGACAGGGGAGCAGATACGCAGTATTTT	CSVADRGADTQYF
once	TRBV10-2	TRBJ2-7	NA	14	TGCGCCAGCAGTGTGGCTAGAAAGTCGGGCGAGCAGTACTTC	CASSVARKSGEQYF
NA	TRBV5-1	TRBJ2-7	TRBD2	15	TGCGCCAGCAGCTTGGTCTCTGGCGGGAGATACGAGCAGTACTTC	CASSLVSGGRYEQYF
NA	TRBV6-1	TRBJ1-4	NA	14	TGTGCCAGCAGTGAGGGGTATCTCGGTGAAAAACTGTTTTTT	CASSEGYLGEKLFF
NA	TRBV7-2	TRBJ2-1	NA	14	TGTGCCAGCAGCTTAGCGGCCGGGGTCAATGAGCAGTTCTTC	CASSLAAGVNEQFF
NA	TRBV7-9	TRBJ1-3	TRBD1	15	TGTGCCAGCAGCTTAGGGACAGGGGCTGGAAACACCATATATTTT	CASSLGTGAGNTIYF
once	TRBV4-1	TRBJ2-7	NA	15	TGCGCCAGCAGCCAATATGGACGCGACTCCTACGAGCAGTACTTC	CASSQYGRDSYEQYF
NA	TRBV7-3	TRBJ2-3	TRBD2	17	TGTGCCAGCAGCTTAGCGGGCGGCGGCGGGAGCAGAGATACGCAGTATTTT	CASSLAGGGGSRDTQYF
NA	TRBV12-5	TRBJ2-1	TRBD1	17	TGTGCTAGTGGTTTGGTACTCGGGACAGGGGGAGAAAATGAGCAGTTCTTC	CASGLVLGTGGENEQFF
NA	TRBV19	TRBJ2-2	NA	14	TGTGCCAGTAGCCCTACACAGGGTCCCGGGGAGCTGTTTTTT	CASSPTQGPGELFF
NA	TRBV2	TRBJ2-1	TRBD1	21	TGTGCCAGCAGTGAAGCGATTGTGGGACAGGGGTGGGCGGGAGCCCTCAATGAGCAGTTCTTC	CASSEAIVGQGWAGALNEQFF
NA	TRBV19	TRBJ2-1	NA	15	TGTGCCAGTAGTAAAGGCGCCAGCTCCTACAATGAGCAGTTCTTC	CASSKGASSYNEQFF
NA	TRBV7-2	TRBJ2-1	TRBD2	14	TGTGCCAGCACGGCTAGCGGGAGGTCTCCCACGGAGTTCTTC	CASTASGRSPTEFF
NA	TRBV5-5	TRBJ1-3	NA	15	TGTGCCAGCAGCTTGGTTTGGGAGATCGGAAACACCATATATTTT	CASSLVWEIGNTIYF
NA	TRBV7-9	TRBJ1-1	NA	15	TGTGCCAGCAGCTTATTCGGCGGAACGAACACTGAAGCTTTCTTT	CASSLFGGTNTEAFF
NA	TRBV5-1	TRBJ2-1	NA	12	TGCGCCAGCGGCCGGGGCTCCAATGAGCAGTTCTTC	CASGRGSNEQFF
once	TRBV11-1	TRBJ2-7	NA	13	TGTGCCAGCAGCTTAGCTTATAGCTACGAGCAGTACTTC	CASSLAYSYEQYF
NA	TRBV14	TRBJ2-7	TRBD2	13	TGTGCCAGTAATAAGGGAGGGGACTACGAGCAGTACTTC	CASNKGGDYEQYF
NA	TRBV19	TRBJ2-5	TRBD1	15	TGTGCCAGTAGCTTAAGACAGGGGAACCAAGAGACCCAGTACTTC	CASSLRQGNQETQYF
NA	TRBV25-1	TRBJ1-6	NA	13	TGTGCCAGCAGTGGCCTCTACAATTCACCCCTCCACTTT	CASSGLYNSPLHF
NA	TRBV6-6	TRBJ1-2	TRBD1	16	TGTGCCAGCAGTGCCCGAACCTACCGGGACAGCTATGGCTACACCTTC	CASSARTYRDSYGYTF
NA	TRBV11-2	TRBJ2-7	NA	16	TGTGCCAGCAGCTTAGTGGCGGGGACGGGGGACTACGAGCAGTACTTC	CASSLVAGTGDYEQYF
NA	TRBV5-4	TRBJ2-1	NA	13	TGTGCCAGCAGCCCGAGGGGAATCGATGAGCAGTTCTTC	CASSPRGIDEQFF
once	TRBV6-5	TRBJ2-7	NA	13	TGTGCCAGCACCTTTCCGGGCTCCTACGAGCAGTACTTC	CASTFPGSYEQYF
NA	TRBV19	TRBJ2-3	NA	15	TGTGCCAGTAGTATCCTCTGGGGAGGCACAGATACGCAGTATTTT	CASSILWGGTDTQYF
NA	TRBV5-4	TRBJ1-2	NA	13	TGTGCCAGCAGCTTGGAGGCAGGGCTTGGCTACACCTTC	CASSLEAGLGYTF
NA	TRBV12-5	TRBJ1-1	NA	13	TGTGCTAGTGGTATTGGGGCACGGACTGAAGCTTTCTTT	CASGIGARTEAFF
NA	TRBV11-1	TRBJ2-3	TRBD1	14	TGTGCCAGCAGACCGGACAGGGTGACAGATACGCAGTATTTT	CASRPDRVTDTQYF
NA	TRBV19	TRBJ2-7	NA	13	TGTGCCAGTAGCCCGGACAGAGATTACGAGCAGTACTTC	CASSPDRDYEQYF
NA	TRBV10-3	TRBJ1-2	NA	15	TGTGCCATCAGTGAGTCGACGGGCGGTCTCTATGGCTACACCTTC	CAISESTGGLYGYTF
NA	TRBV19	TRBJ2-4	TRBD2	18	TGTGCCAGTAGTATACAAGCGGGAGGGCCGGGAACCAAAAACATTCAGTACTTC	CASSIQAGGPGTKNIQYF
few	TRBV27	TRBJ2-5	NA	14	TGTGCCAGCAGTTTAGGGACGTTTGGGGAGACCCAGTACTTC	CASSLGTFGETQYF
NA	TRBV18	TRBJ2-1	TRBD2	15	TGTGCCAGCTCACCGGGACTAGCGGGAGATGATGAGCAGTTCTTC	CASSPGLAGDDEQFF
NA	TRBV5-1	TRBJ2-7	TRBD1	17	TGCGCCAGCAGCTTGGCCAGACAGGGGGTAAGCTCCTACGAGCAGTACTTC	CASSLARQGVSSYEQYF
NA	TRBV29-1	TRBJ2-7	TRBD1	13	TGCAGCGTTGATACCGGGACAGGGAACGAGCAGTACTTC	CSVDTGTGNEQYF
NA	TRBV11-2	TRBJ2-3	NA	11	TGTGCCAGCAGCAAACTAGATACGCAGTATTTT	CASSKLDTQYF
NA	TRBV2	TRBJ1-5	NA	15	TGTGCCAGCAGTGAGATGGCCTCACTTCGGCAGCCCCAGCATTTT	CASSEMASLRQPQHF
NA	TRBV11-2	TRBJ2-3	NA	15	TGTGCCAGCAGCTTAATCGGGCTTCTGACAGATACGCAGTATTTT	CASSLIGLLTDTQYF
NA	TRBV2	TRBJ1-3	TRBD1	14	TGTGCCAGCAATCCGGGACAGGGTGAAAACACCATATATTTT	CASNPGQGENTIYF
NA	TRBV5-1	TRBJ2-2	NA	13	TGCGCCAGCGGAGGGGGCGGCACCGGGGAGCTGTTTTTT	CASGGGGTGELFF
NA	TRBV5-1	TRBJ2-3	NA	14	TGCGCCAGCAGCCTCTACCCCCTGCAAGATACGCAGTATTTT	CASSLYPLQDTQYF
NA	TRBV7-9	TRBJ1-2	TRBD1	16	TGTGCCAGCAGCTCCCTTGACAGGGGGCTGAACTATGGCTACACCTTC	CASSSLDRGLNYGYTF
once	TRBV15	TRBJ2-7	NA	15	TGTGCCACCAGCAGGGGGGATTTTGGAGCATACGAGCAGTACTTC	CATSRGDFGAYEQYF
NA	TRBV6-5	TRBJ1-4	NA	14	TGTGCCAGCAGTTTGGGCAGGGTCTCGGAAAAACTGTTTTTT	CASSLGRVSEKLFF
NA	TRBV27	TRBJ2-3	NA	13	TGTGCCAGCAGCTTAAAGTACACAGATACGCAGTATTTT	CASSLKYTDTQYF
NA	TRBV18	TRBJ1-4	TRBD1	16	TGTGCCAGCTCACCACCGAACAGGGGGCTGGGTGAAAAACTGTTTTTT	CASSPPNRGLGEKLFF
NA	TRBV5-1	TRBJ2-6	NA	15	TGCGCCAGCAGCGCCGCTAGCTCTGGGGCCAACGTCCTGACTTTC	CASSAASSGANVLTF
NA	TRBV29-1	TRBJ2-5	NA	15	TGCAGCGTTGAAGATCGGGGACACTTCCAAGAGACCCAGTACTTC	CSVEDRGHFQETQYF
NA	TRBV5-5	TRBJ1-1	NA	14	TGTGCCAGCAGCTTGGCGGCTGCGAACACTGAAGCTTTCTTT	CASSLAAANTEAFF
NA	TRBV4-2	TRBJ1-5	NA	14	TGTGCCAGCAGCCAAGATTTGTGGGGCCAGCCCCAGCATTTT	CASSQDLWGQPQHF